This T cell receptor beta chain was sequenced for a study of response to subunit inactivated influenza vaccine. General study findings and limits: The authors proposed limited new T cell recruitment per seasonal influenza vaccination.

TCRdb ran MiXCR on the RT-PCR reads and lists one entry per CDR3 protein. The sample has roughly 570,000 distinct CDR3 sequences, 10% to 15% seen once. About this clonotype: Its antigen is as yet unknown.

The TCR sequence derives from a man in his fifties or sixties who received an inactivated influenza vaccine. The sequenced sample was PBMCs from blood, obtained roughly 6 weeks after vaccination.

The CDR3 DNA reads as TGTGCCAGCAGTGGACTCCCCAATCAGCCCCAGCATTTT. Amino acids: CASSGLPNQPQHF. This chain joins TRBV6-1 and TRBJ1-5; D gene unclear. This CDR3 contains 13 residues. Germline-derived CDR1 and CDR2 are MNHNS and SASEGT. The V end was cut by 4 bases, the J end by 3 bases, with 7 bases between.